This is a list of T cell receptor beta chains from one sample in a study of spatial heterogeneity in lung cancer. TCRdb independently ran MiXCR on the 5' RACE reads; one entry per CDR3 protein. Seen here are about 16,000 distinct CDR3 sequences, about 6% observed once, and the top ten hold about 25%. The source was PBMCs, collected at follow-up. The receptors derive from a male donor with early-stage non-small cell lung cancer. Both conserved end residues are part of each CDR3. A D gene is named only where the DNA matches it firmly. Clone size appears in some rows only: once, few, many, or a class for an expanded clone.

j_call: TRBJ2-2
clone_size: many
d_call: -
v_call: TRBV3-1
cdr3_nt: TGTGCCAGCAGCCGCGACCAGAACACCGGGGAGCTGTTTTTT
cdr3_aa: CASSRDQNTGELFF

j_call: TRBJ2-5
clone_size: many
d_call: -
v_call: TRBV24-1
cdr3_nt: TGTGCCACCAGTGACCCTAGGGGAAGCGGTAAAGAAGAGACCCAGTACTTC
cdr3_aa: CATSDPRGSGKEETQYF

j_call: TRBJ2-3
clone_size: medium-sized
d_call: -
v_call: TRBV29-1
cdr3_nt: TGCAGCGTTGTGGGTCCGGAAGGGAGCACAGATACGCAGTATTTT
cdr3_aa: CSVVGPEGSTDTQYF

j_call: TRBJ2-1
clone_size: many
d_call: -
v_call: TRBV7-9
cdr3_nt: TGTGCCAGCAGCTTAGCCGGTAGCGCGTGGAATGAGCAGTTCTTC
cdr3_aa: CASSLAGSAWNEQFF

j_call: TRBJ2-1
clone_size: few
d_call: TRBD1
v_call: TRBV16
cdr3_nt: TGTGCCAGCACTGACGGACAGGGGGAAGCCGATGAGCAGTTCTTC
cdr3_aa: CASTDGQGEADEQFF

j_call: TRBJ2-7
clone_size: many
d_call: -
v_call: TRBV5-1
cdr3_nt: TGCGCCAGCAGCGCCGGACAGCCCGGGAGCGAGCAGTACTTC
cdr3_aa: CASSAGQPGSEQYF

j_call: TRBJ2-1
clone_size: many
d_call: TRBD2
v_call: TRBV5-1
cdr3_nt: TGCGCCAGCAGCTTACTAGCGGGAGCGACGGGAGGCAATGAGCAGTTCTTC
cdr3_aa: CASSLLAGATGGNEQFF

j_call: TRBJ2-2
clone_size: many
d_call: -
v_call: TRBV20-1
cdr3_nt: TGCAGTGCTAGTTCGGCAAAACTTACCGGGGAGCTGTTTTTT
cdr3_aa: CSASSAKLTGELFF

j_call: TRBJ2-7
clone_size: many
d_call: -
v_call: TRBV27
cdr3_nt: TGTGCCAGCAGGCGGGCAATGGGCGAGCAGTACTTC
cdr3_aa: CASRRAMGEQYF

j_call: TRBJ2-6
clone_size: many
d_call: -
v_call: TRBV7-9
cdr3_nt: TGTGCCAGCAGCTCAAGAACTAGCAACTCTGGGGCCAACGTCCTGACTTTC
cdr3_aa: CASSSRTSNSGANVLTF

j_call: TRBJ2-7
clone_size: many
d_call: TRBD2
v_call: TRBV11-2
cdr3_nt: TGTGCCAGCAGCCCCCTTTCCGGGAGGGCCTACGAGCAGTACTTC
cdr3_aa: CASSPLSGRAYEQYF

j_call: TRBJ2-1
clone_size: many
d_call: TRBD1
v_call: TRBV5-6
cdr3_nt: TGTGCCAGCAGCAAACGGGACAGGGGAGGATCCTTC
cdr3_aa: CASSKRDRGGSF

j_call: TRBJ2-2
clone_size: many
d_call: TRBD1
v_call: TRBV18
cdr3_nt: TGTGCCAGCTCGCGACCCGGGACAGGGGACTTCAACACCGGGGAGCTGTTTTTT
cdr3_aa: CASSRPGTGDFNTGELFF

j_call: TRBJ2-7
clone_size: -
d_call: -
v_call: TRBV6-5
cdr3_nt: TGTGCCAGCAGTTCCCGGGACCGCAACTACGAGCAGTACTTC
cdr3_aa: CASSSRDRNYEQYF

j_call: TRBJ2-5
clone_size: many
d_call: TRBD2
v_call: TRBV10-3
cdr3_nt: TGTGCCATCAGTGAGTCCGGGGCAGGAGTATCCCCAGGGAGGGCCCAGTACTTC
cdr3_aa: CAISESGAGVSPGRAQYF

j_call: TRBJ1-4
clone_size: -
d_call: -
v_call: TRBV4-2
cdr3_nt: TGTGCCAGCAGCCCGGACGGCGCAACTAATGAAAAACTGTTTTTT
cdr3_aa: CASSPDGATNEKLFF

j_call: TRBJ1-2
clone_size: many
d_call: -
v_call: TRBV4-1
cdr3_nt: TGCGCCAGCAGCCAAGTCGTTGAGGGGTTATGCACCTTC
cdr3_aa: CASSQVVEGLCTF

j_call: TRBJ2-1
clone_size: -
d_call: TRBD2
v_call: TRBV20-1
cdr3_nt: TGCAGTGCTAGGAGCAGGGGACTAGCTGAAATCTACAATGAGCAGTTCTTC
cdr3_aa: CSARSRGLAEIYNEQFF

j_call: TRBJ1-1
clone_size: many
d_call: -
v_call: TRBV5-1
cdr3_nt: TGCGCCAGCAGCCCCAGAGAGGGAGGGAACACTGAAGCTTTCTTT
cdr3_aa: CASSPREGGNTEAFF

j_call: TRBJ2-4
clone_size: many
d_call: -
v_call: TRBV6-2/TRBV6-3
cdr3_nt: TGTGCCAGCAGTTACGGGGACATTCAGTACTTC
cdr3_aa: CASSYGDIQYF

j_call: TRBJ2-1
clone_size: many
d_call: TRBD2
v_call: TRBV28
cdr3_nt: TGTGCCAGCAGTTTACAACGTCGCGGGAGCAAAATCAGAGGCTCCTACAATGAGCAGTTCTTC
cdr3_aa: CASSLQRRGSKIRGSYNEQFF

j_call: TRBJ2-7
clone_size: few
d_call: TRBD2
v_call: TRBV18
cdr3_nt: TGTGCCAGCTCACCACGTGCGGGAGGGTCCCACGAGCAGTACTTC
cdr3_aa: CASSPRAGGSHEQYF

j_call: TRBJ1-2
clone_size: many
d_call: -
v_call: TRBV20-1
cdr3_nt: TGCAGTGCTAGAAGGGGACCTTCTTATGGCTACACCTTC
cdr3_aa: CSARRGPSYGYTF

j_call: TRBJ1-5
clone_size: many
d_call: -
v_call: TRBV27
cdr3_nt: TGTGCCAGCAGTTGGGATGGCAATCAGCCCCAGCATTTT
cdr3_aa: CASSWDGNQPQHF

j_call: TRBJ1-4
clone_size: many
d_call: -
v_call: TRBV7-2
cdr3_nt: TGTGCCAGCAGCCCGAACCGACCGGGAACTAATGAAAAACTGTTTTTT
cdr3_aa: CASSPNRPGTNEKLFF

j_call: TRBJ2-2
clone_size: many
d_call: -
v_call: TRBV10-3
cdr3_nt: TGTGCCGTCGGATCCCGGGAGCATGGCGGGGAGCTGTTTTTT
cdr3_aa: CAVGSREHGGELFF

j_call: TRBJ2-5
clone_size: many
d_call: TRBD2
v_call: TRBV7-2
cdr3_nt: TGTGCCAGCAGCTTAGGGGAGCGGGGGACGCAAGAGACCCAGTACTTC
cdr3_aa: CASSLGERGTQETQYF

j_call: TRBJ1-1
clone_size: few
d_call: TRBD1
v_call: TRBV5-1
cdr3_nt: TGCGCCAGCAGCCTCGGGACAGCGACTGAAGCTTTCTTT
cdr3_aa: CASSLGTATEAFF

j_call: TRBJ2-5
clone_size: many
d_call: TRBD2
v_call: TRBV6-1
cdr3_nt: TGTGCCAGCAGTGTCCTGACTAGCGGGAGTGAGACCCAGTACTTC
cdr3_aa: CASSVLTSGSETQYF

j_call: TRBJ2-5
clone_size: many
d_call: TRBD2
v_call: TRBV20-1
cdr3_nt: TGCAGTGCTATCCCTGTATGGCGGGAGGGCCAGGAGACCCAGTACTTC
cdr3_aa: CSAIPVWREGQETQYF

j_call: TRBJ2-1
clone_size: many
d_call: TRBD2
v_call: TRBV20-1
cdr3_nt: TGCAGTGCTAGTCCTAGCGGGGGGCTGACCCGGTACAATGAGCAGTTCTTC
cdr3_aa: CSASPSGGLTRYNEQFF

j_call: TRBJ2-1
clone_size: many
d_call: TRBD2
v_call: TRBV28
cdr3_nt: TGTGCCATCTCGAGCGCTAGCGGATACTACAATGAGCAGTTCTTC
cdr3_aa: CAISSASGYYNEQFF

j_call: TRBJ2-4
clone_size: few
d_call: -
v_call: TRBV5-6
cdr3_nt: TGTGCCAGCAGCTTGGGCCGTATAAAAAACATTCAGTACTTC
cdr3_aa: CASSLGRIKNIQYF

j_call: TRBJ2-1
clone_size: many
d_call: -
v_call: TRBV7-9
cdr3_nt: TGTGCCAGCAGCCGTTCCGGGACCCGCAGGAATGAGCAGTTCTTC
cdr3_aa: CASSRSGTRRNEQFF

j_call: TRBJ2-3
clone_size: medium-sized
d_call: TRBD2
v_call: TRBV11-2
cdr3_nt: TGTGCCAGCAGCTTACTAGCGGGAGCAGATACGCAGTATTTT
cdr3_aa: CASSLLAGADTQYF

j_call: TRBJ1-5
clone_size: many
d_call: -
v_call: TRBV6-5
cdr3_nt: TGTGCCAGCAGTCGAGGGGGACGCACAGCCTTCGGGCAGCCCCAGCATTTT
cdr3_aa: CASSRGGRTAFGQPQHF

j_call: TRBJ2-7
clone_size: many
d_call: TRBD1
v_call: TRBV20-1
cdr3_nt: TGCAGTGCTCGCTCGGACAGGGGGCACTACGAGCAGTACTTC
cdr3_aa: CSARSDRGHYEQYF

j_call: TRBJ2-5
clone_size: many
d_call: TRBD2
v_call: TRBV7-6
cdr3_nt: TGTGCCAGCGGGAGGGGCCGGCAAGAGACCCAGTACTTC
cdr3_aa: CASGRGRQETQYF

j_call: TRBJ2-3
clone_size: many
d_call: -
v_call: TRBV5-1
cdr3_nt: TGCGCCAGCAGCTTCGGGGCCCCCACAGATACGCAGTATTTT
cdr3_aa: CASSFGAPTDTQYF

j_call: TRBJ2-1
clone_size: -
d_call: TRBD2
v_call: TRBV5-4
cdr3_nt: TGTGCCAGCAGCCCACGGACTAGCGGAAACAATGAGCAGTTCTTC
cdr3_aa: CASSPRTSGNNEQFF

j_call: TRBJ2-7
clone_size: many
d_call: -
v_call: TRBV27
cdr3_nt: TGTGCCAGCGGTTGGGGTGAGCAGTACTTC
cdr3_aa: CASGWGEQYF

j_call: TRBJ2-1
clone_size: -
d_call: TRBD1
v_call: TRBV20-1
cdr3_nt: TGCAGTGCTGAAGGGTGGACAGGGTCCTACAATGAGCAGTTCTTC
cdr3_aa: CSAEGWTGSYNEQFF

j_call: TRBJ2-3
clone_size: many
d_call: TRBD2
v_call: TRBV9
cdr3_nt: TGTGCCAGCAGCGTGACTAGCGTTGGAGATACGCAGTATTTT
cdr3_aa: CASSVTSVGDTQYF